One sample yielded the 6 T cell receptor beta chains listed below, sequenced in a study of shared clonotypes between healthy human individuals. Some clones are missing from TCRdb's copy, which holds only in-frame ones; the method was immunoSEQ multiplex PCR. The sample consists of approximately 510,000 clones, 75% to 85% of them appearing once. The sequencing sample was made of PBMCs. These receptors came from a middle-aged woman in good health. Some clones in this sample may be carry-over from other donors' samples.

About this clone: Other DNA sequences in this sample translate to the same CDR3. This chain links TRBV7-2 with TRBJ1-2; D is uncertain. CDR3 length equals 11 residues. V was cut by 2 bases and J by 4 bases, with 2 bases left in between. Per the germline V gene, CDR1 is SGHTA and CDR2 is FQGNSA. As DNA, the CDR3 is TGTGCCAGCAGCTTACGCTATGGCTACACCTTC. Translated: CASSLRYGYTF. The variable domain in full, completed from reference TRBV7-2 and TRBJ1-2, reads GAGVSQSPSNKVTEKGKDVELRCDPISGHTALYWYRQSLGQGLEFLIYFQGNSAPDKSGLPSDRFSAERTGGSVSTLTIQRTQQEDSAVYLCASSLRYGYTFGSGTRLTVV.

The rearrangement links TRBV25-1 to TRBJ2-5; D may be TRBD2 (6 bases). The V gene's germline CDR1 is MGHDK and CDR2 SYGVNS. The CDR3 length is 15 residues. Trimming pared 2 bases from V and 2 bases from J, leaving 12 bases between. Here the CDR3 reads CASSEGRDSQETQYF. The DNA for the CDR3 is TGTGCCAGCAGTGAAGGCAGGGACTCGCAAGAGACCCAGTACTTC.

V is TRBV18 and J is TRBJ2-7; 7 bases match TRBD1. This CDR3 spans 13 amino acids. The germline V gene has CDR1 KGHSH and CDR2 LQKENI. Trimming cost V 3 bases and J 6 bases; bases outside gene matches: 5. CDR3 sequence reads: CASSPPTGAEQYF. DNA for the CDR3: TGTGCCAGCTCACCGCCTACAGGGGCCGAGCAGTACTTC.

The V gene is TRBV4-1, the J gene TRBJ2-7; TRBD1 agrees at 10 bases. Germline V lookup: CDR1 MGHRA, CDR2 YSYEKL. V lost 1 base and J lost 2; bases outside the gene matches: 11. This CDR3 spans 18 amino acids. The CDR3 sequence: CASSQGLPGTGVTYEQYF. CDR3 nucleotides: TGCGCCAGCAGCCAAGGCCTGCCCGGGACAGGGGTGACCTACGAGCAGTACTTC.

The chain employs TRBV2 and TRBJ2-2; D gene unclear. Germline CDR1 is SNHLY and CDR2 is FYNNEI. The CDR3 is made up of 14 amino acids. With 5 bases removed from V and 1 base from J, the gap between germline ends came to 8 bases. CDR3 amino acids: CASSYTENTGELFF. CDR3 coding DNA: TGTGCCAGCAGTTATACAGAGAACACCGGGGAGCTGTTTTTT.

This chain uses TRBV4-3 with TRBJ1-1; TRBD1 is a possible D gene (6 bases). CDR1 LGHNA and CDR2 YSLEER come from the germline V gene. This CDR3 comprises 13 residues. Trimming cost V 3 bases and J 7 bases, with 12 bases left between them. The CDR3 here is CASSQIQGVEAFF. The CDR3 coding sequence is TGCGCCAGCAGCCAGATACAGGGTGTTGAAGCTTTCTTT.